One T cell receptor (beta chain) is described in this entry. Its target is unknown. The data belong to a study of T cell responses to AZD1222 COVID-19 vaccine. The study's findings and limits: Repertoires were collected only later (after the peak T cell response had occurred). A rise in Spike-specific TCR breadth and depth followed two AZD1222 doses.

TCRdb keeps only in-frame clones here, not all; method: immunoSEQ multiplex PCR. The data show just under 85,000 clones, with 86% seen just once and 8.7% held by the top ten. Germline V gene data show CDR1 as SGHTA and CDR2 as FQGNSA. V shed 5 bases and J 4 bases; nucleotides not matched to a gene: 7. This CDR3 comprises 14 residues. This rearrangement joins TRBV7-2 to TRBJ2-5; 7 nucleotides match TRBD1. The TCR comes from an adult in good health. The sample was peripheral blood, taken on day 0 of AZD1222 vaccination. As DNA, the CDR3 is TGTGCCAGCAGCACACGACAGGGATCAGAGACCCAGTACTTC. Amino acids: CASSTRQGSETQYF.